A selection of T cell receptor beta chains follows, all from one sample in a study of T cell repertoires in breast cancer. TCRdb re-analysed the emulsion pairing reads in MiXCR, keeping a single row per CDR3 protein. Of roughly 40,000 distinct CDR3 sequences in the sample, 45% to 50% are singletons; the top ten hold approximately 60%. The sequencing sample was made of CD8+ T cells. The receptors shown here come from a pool of human donors with breast cancer or a healthy control (not recorded which). The CDR3 runs from the conserved cysteine through the conserved F or W. D genes are given only for firm matches. Clone size appears in some rows only: once, few, many, or a class for an expanded clone.

>TRBV24-1|TRBD1|-|TRBJ2-2
TGTGCCACGAAAGAAATCCCGGGACAGGGGGAAGGGGGGGAGCTGTTTTTT
CATKEIPGQGEGGELFF
>TRBV7-8|-|-|TRBJ2-1
TGTGCCAGCAGCCCCACGGCCAAGCGAAACAATGAGCAGTTCTTC
CASSPTAKRNNEQFF
>TRBV6-6|-|-|TRBJ2-7
TGTGCCAGCAGTTACTCGGGGTCAGTAAACTACGAGCAGTACTTC
CASSYSGSVNYEQYF
>TRBV7-6|-|few|TRBJ2-1
TGTGCCAGCAGCTTAGTGGCTGCCAATGAGCAGTTCTTC
CASSLVAANEQFF
>TRBV6-1|-|-|TRBJ2-3
TGTGCCAGCAGTGAAGATAGGGGCTGGATAGATACGCAGTATTTT
CASSEDRGWIDTQYF
>TRBV7-9|-|-|TRBJ2-5
TGTGCCAGCAGCTTAAATAAGGGGAAAGAGACCCAGTACTTC
CASSLNKGKETQYF
>TRBV7-9|-|-|TRBJ1-1
TGTGCCAGCAGCCCAACCGCTTTCTTT
CASSPTAFF
>TRBV4-2|-|-|TRBJ1-2
TGTGCCAGCAGCCCTCAGCAGGACGGGTCCTCTGGCTACACCTTC
CASSPQQDGSSGYTF
>TRBV7-3|-|-|TRBJ1-1
TGTGCCAGCAGCTCAACCATGGAGACTGAAGCTTTTTTT
CASSSTMETEAFF
>TRBV2|TRBD1|-|TRBJ2-7
TGTGCCAGCAGGGACAGGGAACCCCCGCCCTACGAGCAGTACTTC
CASRDREPPPYEQYF
>TRBV7-3|-|-|TRBJ2-3
TGTGCCAGCAGCTTGGGGAGAGGTACGCAGTATTTT
CASSLGRGTQYF
>TRBV19|-|-|TRBJ1-1
TGTGCCAGTAGGTCGGAGGGGGGCGAACACACTGAAGCTTTCTTT
CASRSEGGEHTEAFF
>TRBV14|TRBD1|few|TRBJ2-5
TGTGCCAGCAGCCATGCCAAGGGGGCCTCCAGGATGGTAGAGACCCAGTACTTC
CASSHAKGASRMVETQYF
>TRBV6-1|TRBD2|few|TRBJ2-5
TGTGCCAGCATGGTGGGCGGGAGCCAAGAGACCCAGTACTTC
CASMVGGSQETQYF
>TRBV20-1|-|few|TRBJ2-5
TGCAGTGCAGGACGGCCCCAAGAGACCCAGTACTTC
CSAGRPQETQYF
>TRBV25-1|TRBD2|-|TRBJ2-1
TGTGCCAGCAGTGACGATCTAGCGGGAGTTGCGGGTGAGCAGTTCTTC
CASSDDLAGVAGEQFF
>TRBV18|-|few|TRBJ2-5
TGTGCCAGCTCATCTCAAGAGACCCAGTACTTC
CASSSQETQYF
>TRBV20-1|-|few|TRBJ1-1
TGCAGTGCTAGAGATCGGGGTACTGAAGCTTTCTTT
CSARDRGTEAFF
>TRBV20-1|TRBD2|-|TRBJ2-1
TGCAGTGCTAGAGACCTACTTGGAAGCGGGGGGGCCTACAATGAGCAGTTCTTC
CSARDLLGSGGAYNEQFF
>TRBV6-2/TRBV6-3|-|few|TRBJ2-2
TGTGCCAGCAGAGATTCTGCGCGGTCTTGGGCCGGGGAGCTGTTTTTT
CASRDSARSWAGELFF
>TRBV4-1|-|many|TRBJ1-5
TGCGCCAGCAGCCAAGATTTTCGGGTGGATCAGCCCCAGCATTTT
CASSQDFRVDQPQHF
>TRBV3-1|-|few|TRBJ1-3
TGTGCCAGCAGCCAAGATGTGGCAGTATTTGGAAACACCATATATTTT
CASSQDVAVFGNTIYF
>TRBV25-1|-|-|TRBJ2-1
TGTGCCAGCAGTGATACTGTAGAGTCTAGCCGACGCTTC
CASSDTVESSRRF
>TRBV3-1|-|-|TRBJ1-1
TGTGCCAGCAGCCAAGTGATGACAGGCCTGAACACTGAAGCTTTCTTT
CASSQVMTGLNTEAFF
>TRBV14|-|few|TRBJ2-5
TGTGCCAGCAGCTCCGGGTATAGGACCCAGTACTTC
CASSSGYRTQYF
>TRBV7-6|TRBD1|-|TRBJ1-1
TGTGCCAGCAGCTTTTCCGGGACAGGATTTAACACTGAAGCTTTCTTT
CASSFSGTGFNTEAFF
>TRBV7-2|-|-|TRBJ2-2
TGTGCCAGCAGCCAGGACACCGGGGAGCTGTTTTTT
CASSQDTGELFF
>TRBV4-2|-|-|TRBJ2-1
TGTGCCAGCAGCCAAGAGACGACAACCTCCAATGAGCAGTTCTTC
CASSQETTTSNEQFF
>TRBV20-1|-|many|TRBJ1-5
TGCAGTGCGATTTCTGTCGGTACCCAGCATTTT
CSAISVGTQHF
>TRBV6-1|-|-|TRBJ1-2
TGTGCCAGCAGTGCACCGGGGCGCTATGGCTACACCTTC
CASSAPGRYGYTF
>TRBV7-3|-|-|TRBJ1-6
TGTGCCAGCGCCCGGGAGGCGCAGAATTCACCCCTCCACTTT
CASAREAQNSPLHF
>TRBV5-4|TRBD2|-|TRBJ2-5
TGTGCCAGCAGCTTACTAGCGGGAGGAGAGACCCAGTACTTC
CASSLLAGGETQYF
>TRBV4-2|-|few|TRBJ2-7
TGTGCCAGCAGGAACTCGAGGACCTACGAGCAGTACTTC
CASRNSRTYEQYF
>TRBV4-2|TRBD2|-|TRBJ2-5
TGTGCCAGCAGCCAAGGATTCTTCGCTAGCGGGAGAGAGACCCAGTACTTC
CASSQGFFASGRETQYF
>TRBV6-2/TRBV6-3|-|-|TRBJ2-5
TGTGTTAGCAGTTCGGCCCAAGAGACCCAGTACTTC
CVSSSAQETQYF
>TRBV6-1|-|-|TRBJ1-1
TGTGCCAGCAGTGAAGGGCAGGAGACCGGGGAAGCTTTCTTT
CASSEGQETGEAFF
>TRBV7-2|TRBD1|-|TRBJ1-5
TGTGCCAGCAGCCATGACAGGGGGTTCGAGCCCCAGCATTTT
CASSHDRGFEPQHF
>TRBV6-6|-|-|TRBJ2-7
TGTGCCAGCAGTTACGGGGTTATCGGATCCTACGAGCAGTACTTC
CASSYGVIGSYEQYF
>TRBV5-1|-|-|TRBJ1-2
TGCGCCAGCAGCTTGGACCAGTACGGCTACACCTTC
CASSLDQYGYTF
>TRBV2|-|-|TRBJ1-1
TGTGCCACCCGCGGACAGCCGAACACTGAAGCTTTCTTT
CATRGQPNTEAFF
>TRBV27|TRBD2|-|TRBJ2-1
TGTGCCAGCAGTTTTTCTATACGCGGGGGCTCCTACAATGAGCAGTTCTTC
CASSFSIRGGSYNEQFF